The 12 T cell receptor beta chains below were found in one sample sequenced in a study of CD8+ T cells in alopecia areata. Reverse transcribed after extraction, RNA yielded cDNA as the sequencing template. Clones were sequenced by immunoSEQ multiplex PCR, and TCRdb holds only the in-frame ones, with some missing. Of about 74,000 clones in the sample, roughly 28% are singletons; the top ten hold more than 13%. Stated treatment: oral pan-JAK inhibitor, 5-10 mg twice daily. Here the sequenced sample was CD8+ T cells sorted from blood, taken at week 4, from a patient treated with tofacitinib. The receptors come from a human donor with alopecia areata.

V gene TRBV29-1 combines with J gene TRBJ2-1; 8 bases map to TRBD2. Germline assignment: CDR1 SQVTM and CDR2 ANQGSEA. This CDR3 has 14 residues. The V gene end was trimmed by 6 bases and the J gene end by 3 bases; junction bases not matched to a gene: 7. The CDR3 coding sequence is TGCAGCGTCCCCGGGACTAGAGTCTACAATGAGCAGTTCTTC. This encodes CSVPGTRVYNEQFF.

This chain uses TRBV9 with TRBJ2-7, with 10 bases identical to TRBD1. CDR3 size: 14 residues. In germline, CDR1 is SGDLS, CDR2 YYNGEE. V shed 3 bases and J 2 bases; nucleotides not matched to a gene: 2. CDR3 sequence: CASSGGQGTYEQYF. CDR3 DNA: TGTGCCAGCAGCGGGGGACAGGGGACCTACGAGCAGTACTTC.

The V call is TRBV5-6, the J call TRBJ2-7, with 14 bases matching TRBD2. CDR1 and CDR2 from the germline V gene are SGHDT and YYEEEE. This CDR3 has 15 amino acids. Germline trimming cut 4 bases from V and 2 bases from J; bases unmatched to any gene: 2. CDR3 coding DNA: TGTGCCAGCAGCCCGGGACTAGCGGGGGCCTACGAGCAGTACTTC. This sequence encodes CASSPGLAGAYEQYF.

The CDR3 DNA sequence: TGTGCTAGTGGTTTGGACAGGGGGTACGAGCAGTACTTC. It specifies CASGLDRGYEQYF. This chain uses TRBV12-5 with TRBJ2-7; 8 positions match TRBD1. After removal of 1 base from V and 4 bases from J, the junction contained 0 bases not matched to a gene. CDR3 length equals 13 residues. In germline, CDR1 is LGHNT, CDR2 FRNRAP.

The CDR3 DNA sequence: TGTGCCTGGAGTGTAGGGACAGGAACCTTTAACTATGGCTACACCTTC. Amino acid sequence: CAWSVGTGTFNYGYTF. V gene TRBV30 combines with J gene TRBJ1-2; 8 bases agree with TRBD1. CDR1 is GTSNPN and CDR2 is SVGIG in the germline V gene (reference sequence). CDR3 length equals 16 residues. V was clipped by 0 bases and J by 1 base; unmatched bases: 7.

The chain carries TRBV27 and TRBJ2-5; TRBD2 is a possible D gene (6 bases). In germline, CDR1 is MNHEY, CDR2 SMNVEV (reference sequence). CDR3 length: 15 amino acids. With 6 bases removed from V and 1 base from J, the gap between germline ends came to 15 bases. This CDR3 is CASSPRDFPQETQYF. The DNA of the CDR3 is TGTGCCAGCAGCCCACGGGACTTCCCCCAAGAGACCCAGTACTTC.

The V gene is TRBV9, the J gene TRBJ2-7; 8 positions match TRBD2. Germline values: CDR1 SGDLS, CDR2 YYNGEE. The CDR3 is 14 amino acids. The V and J ends lost 0 bases and 2 bases, in that order; junction bases with no gene match: 1. CDR3 protein: CASSVGTSTYEQYF. The CDR3 DNA follows: TGTGCCAGCAGCGTAGGGACTAGCACCTACGAGCAGTACTTC.

This clone was counted between two and nine times. The chain joins TRBV29-1 to TRBJ2-2, with D possibly TRBD1 on 7 matching bases. The V and J ends lost 3 bases and 1 base respectively, with 21 bases between them. The CDR3 covers 18 residues. Germline CDR1 reads SQVTM; CDR2 reads ANQGSEA. The CDR3 bases are TGCAGCGTTGAGGACTACTCTTCAGGGACAGAGAACACCGGGGAGCTGTTTTTT. It encodes CSVEDYSSGTENTGELFF.

The CDR3 nucleotides are TGCGCCAGCAGCCCTACGGATGCATCGCCCAATGAGCAGTTCTTC. Its protein is CASSPTDASPNEQFF. This chain connects TRBV5-1 to TRBJ2-1; D gene unclear. V was clipped by 4 bases and J by 6 bases, with 17 bases between them. This CDR3 has 15 residues. CDR1 and CDR2 (germline): SGHRS, YFSETQ.

This clone came up a few times. This chain links TRBV29-1 with TRBJ2-2, with D unclear. The CDR3 length is 12 residues. Looked up from germline, CDR1 is SQVTM and CDR2 is ANQGSEA. V shed 3 bases and J shed 4 bases, with 6 bases lying between them. CDR3: CSVELGTGELFF. CDR3 nucleotides: TGCAGCGTTGAGCTCGGCACCGGGGAGCTGTTTTTT.

The chain has TRBV6-6 and TRBJ2-7; D is unclear. Germline CDR1 is MNHNY and CDR2 is SVGAGI (reference sequence). This CDR3 has 11 amino acids. V shed 8 bases and J shed 2 bases, with 7 bases lying between them. The DNA for the CDR3 is TGTGCCAGCGCGGTTACCTACGAGCAGTACTTC. Encoded protein: CASAVTYEQYF.

The chain carries TRBV7-9 and TRBJ2-2; D unresolved. Germline V gene sequence: CDR1 SEHNR, CDR2 FQNEAQ (reference sequence). Trimming pared 11 bases from V and 6 bases from J, leaving 13 bases between. The length of the CDR3 is 12 residues. The CDR3 DNA sequence: TGTGCCGAAGCAGGCCTGGCCGGGGAGCTGTTTTTT. Its protein product is CAEAGLAGELFF.